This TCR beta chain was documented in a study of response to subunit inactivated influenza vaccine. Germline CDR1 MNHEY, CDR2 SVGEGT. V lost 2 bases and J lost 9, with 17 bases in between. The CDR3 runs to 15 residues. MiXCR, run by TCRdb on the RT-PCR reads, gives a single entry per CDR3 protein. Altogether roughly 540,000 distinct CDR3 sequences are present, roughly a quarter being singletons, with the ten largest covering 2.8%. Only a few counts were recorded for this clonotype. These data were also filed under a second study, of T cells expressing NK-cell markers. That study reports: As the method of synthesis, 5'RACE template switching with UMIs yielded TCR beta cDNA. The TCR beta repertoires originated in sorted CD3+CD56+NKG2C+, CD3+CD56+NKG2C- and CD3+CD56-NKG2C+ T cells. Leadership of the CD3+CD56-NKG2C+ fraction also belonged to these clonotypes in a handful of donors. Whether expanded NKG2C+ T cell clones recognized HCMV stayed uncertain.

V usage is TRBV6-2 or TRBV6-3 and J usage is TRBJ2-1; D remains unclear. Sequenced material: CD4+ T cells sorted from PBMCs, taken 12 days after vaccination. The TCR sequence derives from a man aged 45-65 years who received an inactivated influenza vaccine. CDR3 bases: TGTGCCAGCAGTTACCCGCAGGTCAGTGTCGCTGAGCAGTTCTTC. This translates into CASSYPQVSVAEQFF.